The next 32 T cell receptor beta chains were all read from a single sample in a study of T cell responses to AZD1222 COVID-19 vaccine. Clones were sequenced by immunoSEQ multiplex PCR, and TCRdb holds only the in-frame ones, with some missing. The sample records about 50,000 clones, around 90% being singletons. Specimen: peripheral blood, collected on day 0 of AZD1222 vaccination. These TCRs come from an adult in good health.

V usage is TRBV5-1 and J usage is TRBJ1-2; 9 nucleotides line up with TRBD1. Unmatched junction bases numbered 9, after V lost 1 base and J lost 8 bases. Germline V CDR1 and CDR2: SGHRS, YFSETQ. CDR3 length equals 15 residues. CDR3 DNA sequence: TGCGCCAGCAGCTTGACAGGGGGCCCCTCTGGAGGCTACACCTTC. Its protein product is CASSLTGGPSGGYTF.

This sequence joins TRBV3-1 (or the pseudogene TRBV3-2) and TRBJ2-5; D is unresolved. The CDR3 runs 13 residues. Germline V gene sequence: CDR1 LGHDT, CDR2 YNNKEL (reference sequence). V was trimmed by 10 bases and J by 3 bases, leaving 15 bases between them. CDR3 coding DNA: TGTGCCACCGCGACCCCTCATGAAGAGACCCAGTACTTC. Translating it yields CATATPHEETQYF.

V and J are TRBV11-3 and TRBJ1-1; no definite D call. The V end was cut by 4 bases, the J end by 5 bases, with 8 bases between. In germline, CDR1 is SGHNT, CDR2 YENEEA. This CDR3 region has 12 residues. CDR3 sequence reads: CASSSYGTEAFF. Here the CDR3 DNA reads TGTGCCAGCAGCTCCTATGGGACTGAAGCTTTCTTT.

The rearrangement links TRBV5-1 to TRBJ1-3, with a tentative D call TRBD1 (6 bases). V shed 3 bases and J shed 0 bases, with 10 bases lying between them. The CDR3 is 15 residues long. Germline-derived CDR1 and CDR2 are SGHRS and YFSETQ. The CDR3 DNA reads TGCGCCAGCAGCTCTTTACAGGGCTCTGGAAACACCATATATTTT. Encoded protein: CASSSLQGSGNTIYF. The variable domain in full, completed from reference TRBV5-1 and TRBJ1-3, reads KAGVTQTPRYLIKTRGQQVTLSCSPISGHRSVSWYQQTPGQGLQFLFEYFSETQRNKGNFPGRFSGRQFSNSRSEMNVSTLELGDSALYLCASSSLQGSGNTIYFGEGSWLTVV.

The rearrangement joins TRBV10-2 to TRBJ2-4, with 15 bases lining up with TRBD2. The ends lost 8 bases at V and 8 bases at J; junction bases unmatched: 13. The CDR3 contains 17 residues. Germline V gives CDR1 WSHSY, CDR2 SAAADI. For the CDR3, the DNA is TGCGCCAGCCAACGGACTAGCGGGAGGGCGAGGGGGGACATTCAGTACTTC. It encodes CASQRTSGRARGDIQYF.

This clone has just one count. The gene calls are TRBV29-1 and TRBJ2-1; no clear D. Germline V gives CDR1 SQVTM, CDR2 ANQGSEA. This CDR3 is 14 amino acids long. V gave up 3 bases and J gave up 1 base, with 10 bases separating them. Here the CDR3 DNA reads TGCAGCGTTGAGGTGGTAGATTCCTACAATGAGCAGTTCTTC. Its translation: CSVEVVDSYNEQFF.

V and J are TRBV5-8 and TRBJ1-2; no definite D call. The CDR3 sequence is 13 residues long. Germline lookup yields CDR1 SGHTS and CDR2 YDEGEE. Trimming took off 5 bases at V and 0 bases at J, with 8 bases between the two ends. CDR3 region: CASRTAANYGYTF. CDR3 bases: TGTGCCAGCAGGACCGCCGCTAACTATGGCTACACCTTC. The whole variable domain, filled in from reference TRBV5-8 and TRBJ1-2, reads EAGVTQSPTHLIKTRGQQATLRCSPISGHTSVYWYQQALGLGLQFLLWYDEGEERNRGNFPPRFSGRQFPNYSSELNVNALELEDSALYLCASRTAANYGYTFGSGTRLTVV.

CDR3 in DNA: TGTGCCAGCAGCTCGACCGGGACCCCCGGGGTAGATACGCAGTATTTT. Its translation is CASSSTGTPGVDTQYF. The chain joins TRBV7-8 to TRBJ2-3; either TRBD1 or TRBD2 may supply D (5 bases each). Trimming shortened V by 4 bases and J by 5 bases, and 19 bases separated the two germline ends. Germline V CDR1 and CDR2: SGHVS, FQNEAQ. This CDR3 comprises 16 residues.

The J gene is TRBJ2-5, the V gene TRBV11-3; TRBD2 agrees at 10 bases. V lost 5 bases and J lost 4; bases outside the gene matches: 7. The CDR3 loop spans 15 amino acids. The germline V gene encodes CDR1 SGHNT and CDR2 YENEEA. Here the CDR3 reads CASSPGLASGETQYF. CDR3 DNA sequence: TGTGCCAGCAGCCCGGGACTAGCGTCTGGAGAGACCCAGTACTTC.

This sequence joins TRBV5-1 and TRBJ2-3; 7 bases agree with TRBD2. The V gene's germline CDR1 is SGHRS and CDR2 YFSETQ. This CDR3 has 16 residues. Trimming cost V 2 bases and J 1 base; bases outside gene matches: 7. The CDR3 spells CASSFGGAGGTDTQYF. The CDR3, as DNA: TGCGCCAGCAGCTTCGGCGGGGCGGGAGGCACAGATACGCAGTATTTT.

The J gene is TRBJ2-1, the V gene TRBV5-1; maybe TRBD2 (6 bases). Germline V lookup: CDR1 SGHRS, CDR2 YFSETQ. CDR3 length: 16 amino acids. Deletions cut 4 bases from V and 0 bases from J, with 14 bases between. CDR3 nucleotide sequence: TGCGCCAGCAGCAGGAGTAGCGGACCCTCCTACAATGAGCAGTTCTTC. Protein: CASSRSSGPSYNEQFF. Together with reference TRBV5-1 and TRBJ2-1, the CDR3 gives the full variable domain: KAGVTQTPRYLIKTRGQQVTLSCSPISGHRSVSWYQQTPGQGLQFLFEYFSETQRNKGNFPGRFSGRQFSNSRSEMNVSTLELGDSALYLCASSRSSGPSYNEQFFGPGTRLTVL.

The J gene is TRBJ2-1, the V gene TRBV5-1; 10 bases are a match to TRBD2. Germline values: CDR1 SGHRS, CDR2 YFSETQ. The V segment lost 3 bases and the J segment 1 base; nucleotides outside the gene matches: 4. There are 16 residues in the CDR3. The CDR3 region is CASSSRAGGSYNEQFF. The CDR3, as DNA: TGCGCCAGCAGCTCCCGAGCGGGAGGGTCCTACAATGAGCAGTTCTTC.

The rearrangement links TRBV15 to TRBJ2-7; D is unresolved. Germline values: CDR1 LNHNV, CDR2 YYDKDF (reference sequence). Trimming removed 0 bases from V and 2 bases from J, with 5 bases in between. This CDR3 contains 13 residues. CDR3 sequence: CATSRDSAYEQYF. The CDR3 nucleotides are TGTGCCACCAGCAGAGACTCCGCCTACGAGCAGTACTTC.

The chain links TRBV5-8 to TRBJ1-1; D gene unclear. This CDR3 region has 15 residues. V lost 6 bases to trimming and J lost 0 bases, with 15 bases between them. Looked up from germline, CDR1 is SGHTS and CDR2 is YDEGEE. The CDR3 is CASKKDGFLNTEAFF. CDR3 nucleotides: TGTGCCAGCAAAAAGGACGGATTCTTGAACACTGAAGCTTTCTTT.

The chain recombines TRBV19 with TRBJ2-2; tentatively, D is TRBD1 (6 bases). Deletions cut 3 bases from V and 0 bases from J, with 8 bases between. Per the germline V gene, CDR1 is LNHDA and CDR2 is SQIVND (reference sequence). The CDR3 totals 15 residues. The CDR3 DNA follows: TGTGCCAGTAGTATCAACAGGGCGAACACCGGGGAGCTGTTTTTT. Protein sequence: CASSINRANTGELFF.

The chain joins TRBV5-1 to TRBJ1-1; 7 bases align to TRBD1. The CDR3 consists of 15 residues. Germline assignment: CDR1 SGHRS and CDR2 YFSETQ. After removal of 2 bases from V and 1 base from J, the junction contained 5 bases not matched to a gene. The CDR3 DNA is TGCGCCAGCAGCTTCCCGGGACAGAGGAACACTGAAGCTTTCTTT. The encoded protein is CASSFPGQRNTEAFF. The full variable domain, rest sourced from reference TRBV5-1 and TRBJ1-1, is KAGVTQTPRYLIKTRGQQVTLSCSPISGHRSVSWYQQTPGQGLQFLFEYFSETQRNKGNFPGRFSGRQFSNSRSEMNVSTLELGDSALYLCASSFPGQRNTEAFFGQGTRLTVV.

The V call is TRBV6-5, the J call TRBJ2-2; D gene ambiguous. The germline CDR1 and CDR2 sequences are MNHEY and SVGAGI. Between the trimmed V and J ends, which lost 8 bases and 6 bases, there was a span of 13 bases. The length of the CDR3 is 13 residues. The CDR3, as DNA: TGTGCCAGCGGACCTATGAGCCCCGGGGAGCTGTTTTTT. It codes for CASGPMSPGELFF.

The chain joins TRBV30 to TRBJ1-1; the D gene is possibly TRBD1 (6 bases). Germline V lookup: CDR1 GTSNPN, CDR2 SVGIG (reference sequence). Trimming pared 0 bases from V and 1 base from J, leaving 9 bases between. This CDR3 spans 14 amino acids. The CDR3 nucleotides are TGTGCCTGGAGTGTATCACAGGGGAACACTGAAGCTTTCTTT. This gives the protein CAWSVSQGNTEAFF.

The CDR3 DNA reads as TGTGCCAGCAGCCCCGGGGGGGGGACCCCCGGGGAGCTGTTTTTT. This codes for CASSPGGGTPGELFF. The V and J genes are TRBV5-5 and TRBJ2-2; TRBD2 aligns across 8 bases. Germline assignment: CDR1 SGHKS and CDR2 YYEKEE (reference sequence). There are 15 residues in the CDR3. V trimming: 4 bases; J trimming: 6 bases; junction bases outside the gene matches: 8.

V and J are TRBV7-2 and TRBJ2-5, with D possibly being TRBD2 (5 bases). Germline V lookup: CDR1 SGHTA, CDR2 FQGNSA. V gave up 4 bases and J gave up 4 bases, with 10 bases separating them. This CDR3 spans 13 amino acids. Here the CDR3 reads CASSSTSVETQYF. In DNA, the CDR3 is TGTGCCAGCAGCTCAACTAGTGTAGAGACCCAGTACTTC.

The CDR3 bases are TGTGCCAGCAGCCAAGAATGGGCCAGGGGAGGATACGAGCAGTACTTC. It is translated as CASSQEWARGGYEQYF. The chain recombines TRBV4-2 with TRBJ2-7; D may match TRBD1 or TRBD2 (6 bases each). The germline V and J ends were trimmed by 0 bases and 4 bases, with 16 bases remaining between them. Germline lookup yields CDR1 LGHNA and CDR2 YNFKEQ. There are 16 residues in the CDR3.

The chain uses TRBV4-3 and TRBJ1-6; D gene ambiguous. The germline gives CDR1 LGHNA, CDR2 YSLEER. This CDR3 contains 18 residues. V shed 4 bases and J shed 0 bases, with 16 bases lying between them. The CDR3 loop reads CASSRSGSGSSYNSPLHF. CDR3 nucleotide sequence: TGCGCCAGCAGCCGGTCCGGGTCGGGGAGCTCCTATAATTCACCCCTCCACTTT.

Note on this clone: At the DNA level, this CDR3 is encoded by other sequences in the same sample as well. The CDR3, as DNA: TGTGCCAGCTCACCATCGGGGCGCGCCGACGAGCAGTACTTC. It encodes CASSPSGRADEQYF. The chain links TRBV18 to TRBJ2-7, with D possibly being TRBD1 or TRBD2 (5 bases each). V was cut by 2 bases and J by 5 bases, with 13 bases left in between. The CDR3 covers 14 residues. Germline CDR1 reads KGHSH; CDR2 reads LQKENI.

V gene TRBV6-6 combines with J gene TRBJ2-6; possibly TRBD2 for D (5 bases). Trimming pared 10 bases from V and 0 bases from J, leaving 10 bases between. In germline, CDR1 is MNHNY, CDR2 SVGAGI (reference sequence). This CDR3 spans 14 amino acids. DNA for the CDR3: TGTGCCACCCGGGGTCTCTCTGGGGCCAACGTCCTGACTTTC. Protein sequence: CATRGLSGANVLTF.

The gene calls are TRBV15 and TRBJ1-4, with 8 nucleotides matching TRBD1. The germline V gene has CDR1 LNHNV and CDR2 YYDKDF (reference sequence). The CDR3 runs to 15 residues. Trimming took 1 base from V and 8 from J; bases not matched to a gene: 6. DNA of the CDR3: TGTGCCACCAGCAGAGTGGACAGGGCGAACGAAAAACTGTTTTTT. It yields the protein CATSRVDRANEKLFF.

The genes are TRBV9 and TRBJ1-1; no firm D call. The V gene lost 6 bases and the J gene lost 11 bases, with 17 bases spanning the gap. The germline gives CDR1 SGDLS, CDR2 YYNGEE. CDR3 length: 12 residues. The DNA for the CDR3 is TGTGCCAGCATACCTCTTACTGGGGATGCTTTCTTT. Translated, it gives CASIPLTGDAFF.

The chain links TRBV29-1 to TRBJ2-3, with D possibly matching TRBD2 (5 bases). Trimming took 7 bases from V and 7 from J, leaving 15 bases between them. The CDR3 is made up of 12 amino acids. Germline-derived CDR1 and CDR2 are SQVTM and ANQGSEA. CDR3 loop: CSGGLERNTQYF. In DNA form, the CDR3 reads TGCAGCGGAGGGCTAGAAAGGAATACGCAGTATTTT.

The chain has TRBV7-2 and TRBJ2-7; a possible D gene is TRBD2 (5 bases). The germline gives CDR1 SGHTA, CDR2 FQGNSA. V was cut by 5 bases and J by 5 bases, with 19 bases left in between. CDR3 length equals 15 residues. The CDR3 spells CASSTQHGLGNEQYF. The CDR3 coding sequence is TGTGCCAGCAGCACCCAACACGGGCTCGGGAACGAGCAGTACTTC. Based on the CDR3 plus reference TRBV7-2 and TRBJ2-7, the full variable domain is GAGVSQSPSNKVTEKGKDVELRCDPISGHTALYWYRQSLGQGLEFLIYFQGNSAPDKSGLPSDRFSAERTGGSVSTLTIQRTQQEDSAVYLCASSTQHGLGNEQYFGPGTRLTVT.

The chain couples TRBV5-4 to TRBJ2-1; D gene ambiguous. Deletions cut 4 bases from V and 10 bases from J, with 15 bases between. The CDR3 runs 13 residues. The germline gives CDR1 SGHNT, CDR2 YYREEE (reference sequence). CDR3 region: CASSPEQRKEQFF. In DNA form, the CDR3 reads TGTGCCAGCAGCCCGGAGCAGAGGAAAGAGCAGTTCTTC. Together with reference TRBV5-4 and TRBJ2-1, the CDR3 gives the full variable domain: ETGVTQSPTHLIKTRGQQVTLRCSSQSGHNTVSWYQQALGQGPQFIFQYYREEENGRGNFPPRFSGLQFPNYSSELNVNALELDDSALYLCASSPEQRKEQFFGPGTRLTVL.

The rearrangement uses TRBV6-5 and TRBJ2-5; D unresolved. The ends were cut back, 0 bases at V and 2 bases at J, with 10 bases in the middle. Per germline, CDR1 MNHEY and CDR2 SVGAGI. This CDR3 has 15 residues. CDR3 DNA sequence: TGTGCCAGCAGTTACTCGGGTGGGCTACAAGAGACCCAGTACTTC. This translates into CASSYSGGLQETQYF.

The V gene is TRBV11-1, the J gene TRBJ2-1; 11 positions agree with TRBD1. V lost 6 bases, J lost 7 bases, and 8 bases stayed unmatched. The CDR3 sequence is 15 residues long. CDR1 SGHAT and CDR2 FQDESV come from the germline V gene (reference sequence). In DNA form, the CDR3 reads TGTGCCAGCAGATATACCGGGACAGGGGGTAATGAGCAGTTCTTC. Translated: CASRYTGTGGNEQFF.

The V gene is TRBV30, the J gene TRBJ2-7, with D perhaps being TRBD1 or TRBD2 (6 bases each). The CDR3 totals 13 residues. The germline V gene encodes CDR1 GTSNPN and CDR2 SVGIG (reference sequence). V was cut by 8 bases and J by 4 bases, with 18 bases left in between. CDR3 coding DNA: TGTGCCACCAGGGGTGGGGCGGGATACGAGCAGTACTTC. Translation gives CATRGGAGYEQYF.